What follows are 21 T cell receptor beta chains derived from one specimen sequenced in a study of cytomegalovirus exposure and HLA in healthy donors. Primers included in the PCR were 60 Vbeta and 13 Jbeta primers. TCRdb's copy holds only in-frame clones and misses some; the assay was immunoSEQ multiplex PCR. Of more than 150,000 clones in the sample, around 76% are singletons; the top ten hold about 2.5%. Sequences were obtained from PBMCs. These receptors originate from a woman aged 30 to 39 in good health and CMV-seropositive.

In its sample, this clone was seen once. The CDR3 is CASRWEGHSNQPQHF. The CDR3 DNA reads TGTGCCAGCAGATGGGAGGGACATAGCAATCAGCCCCAGCATTTT. The chain uses TRBV2 and TRBJ1-5; D perhaps matches TRBD1 (6 bases). This CDR3 comprises 15 residues. V was shortened by 6 bases and J by 0 bases, with 12 bases between the two germline ends. In germline, CDR1 is SNHLY, CDR2 FYNNEI.

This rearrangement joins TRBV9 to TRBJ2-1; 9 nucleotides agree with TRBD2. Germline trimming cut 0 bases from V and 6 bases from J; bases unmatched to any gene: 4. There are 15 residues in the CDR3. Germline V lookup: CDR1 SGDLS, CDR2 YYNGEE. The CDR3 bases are TGTGCCAGCAGCGTAGATACTAGCGGGTTCAATGAGCAGTTCTTC. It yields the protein CASSVDTSGFNEQFF.

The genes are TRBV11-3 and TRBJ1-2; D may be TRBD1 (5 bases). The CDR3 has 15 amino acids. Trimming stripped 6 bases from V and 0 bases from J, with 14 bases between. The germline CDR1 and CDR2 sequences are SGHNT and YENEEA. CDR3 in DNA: TGTGCCAGCAGTCCAAGGGGCGGTCCTAACTATGGCTACACCTTC. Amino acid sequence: CASSPRGGPNYGYTF. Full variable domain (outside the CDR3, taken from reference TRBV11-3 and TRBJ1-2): EAGVVQSPRYKIIEKKQPVAFWCNPISGHNTLYWYLQNLGQGPELLIRYENEEAVDDSQLPKDRFSAERLKGVDSTLKIQPAELGDSAVYLCASSPRGGPNYGYTFGSGTRLTVV.

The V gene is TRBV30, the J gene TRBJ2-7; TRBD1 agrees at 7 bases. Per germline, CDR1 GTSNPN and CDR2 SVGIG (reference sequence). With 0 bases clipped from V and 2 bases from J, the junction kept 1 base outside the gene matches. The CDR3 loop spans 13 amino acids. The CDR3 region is CAWSVQGPYEQYF. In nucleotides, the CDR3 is TGTGCCTGGAGTGTACAGGGGCCCTACGAGCAGTACTTC.

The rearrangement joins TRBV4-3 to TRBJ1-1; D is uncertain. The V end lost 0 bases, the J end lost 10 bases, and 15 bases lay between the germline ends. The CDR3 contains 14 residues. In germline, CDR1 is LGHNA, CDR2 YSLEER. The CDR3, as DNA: TGCGCCAGCAGCCAAGATTGGGCGACGGGAGTAGCTTTCTTT. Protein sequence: CASSQDWATGVAFF.

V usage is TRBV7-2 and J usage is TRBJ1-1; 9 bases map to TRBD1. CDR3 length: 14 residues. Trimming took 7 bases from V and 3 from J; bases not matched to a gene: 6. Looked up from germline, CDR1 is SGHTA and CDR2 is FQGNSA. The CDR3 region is CASNLRQGDTEAFF. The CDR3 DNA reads TGTGCCAGCAACCTACGACAGGGGGACACTGAAGCTTTCTTT.

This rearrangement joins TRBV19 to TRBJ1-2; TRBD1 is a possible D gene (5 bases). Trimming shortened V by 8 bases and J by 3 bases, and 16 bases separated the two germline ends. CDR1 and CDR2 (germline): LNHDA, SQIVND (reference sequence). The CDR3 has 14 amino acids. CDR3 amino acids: CASARGRLDYGYTF. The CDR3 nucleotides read TGTGCCAGTGCTCGGGGGAGGCTAGACTATGGCTACACCTTC.

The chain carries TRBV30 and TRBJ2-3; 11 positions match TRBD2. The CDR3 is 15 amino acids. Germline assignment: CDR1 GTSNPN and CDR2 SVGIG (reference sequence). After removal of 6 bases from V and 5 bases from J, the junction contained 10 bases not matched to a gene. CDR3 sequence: CACPVLAGVRDTQYF. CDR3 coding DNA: TGTGCCTGCCCAGTACTAGCGGGGGTTAGAGATACGCAGTATTTT.

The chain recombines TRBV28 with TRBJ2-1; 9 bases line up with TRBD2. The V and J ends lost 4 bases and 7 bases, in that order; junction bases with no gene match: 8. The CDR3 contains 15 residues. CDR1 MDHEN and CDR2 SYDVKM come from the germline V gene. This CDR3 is CASSSLAGGLNEQFF. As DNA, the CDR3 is TGTGCCAGCAGTTCCCTGGCGGGGGGGCTTAATGAGCAGTTCTTC.

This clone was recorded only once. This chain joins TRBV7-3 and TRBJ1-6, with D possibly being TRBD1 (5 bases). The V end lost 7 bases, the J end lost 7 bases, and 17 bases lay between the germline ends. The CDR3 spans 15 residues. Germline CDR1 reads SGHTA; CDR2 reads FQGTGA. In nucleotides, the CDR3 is TGTGCCAGCAAGGGGCCCCAAGGGGAAAATTCACCCCTCCACTTT. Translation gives CASKGPQGENSPLHF.

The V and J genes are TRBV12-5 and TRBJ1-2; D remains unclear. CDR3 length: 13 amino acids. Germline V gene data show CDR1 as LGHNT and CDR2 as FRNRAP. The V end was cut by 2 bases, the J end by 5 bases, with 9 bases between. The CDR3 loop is CASGLKPGYGYTF. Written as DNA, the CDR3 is TGTGCTAGTGGTTTGAAGCCCGGGTATGGCTACACCTTC.

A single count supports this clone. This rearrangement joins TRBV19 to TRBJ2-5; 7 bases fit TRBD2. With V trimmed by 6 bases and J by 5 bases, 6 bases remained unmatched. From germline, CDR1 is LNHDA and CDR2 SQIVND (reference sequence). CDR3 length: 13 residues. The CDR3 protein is CASSPGTIETQYF. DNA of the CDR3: TGTGCCAGTAGCCCCGGGACTATCGAGACCCAGTACTTC. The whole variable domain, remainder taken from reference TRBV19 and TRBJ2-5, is DGGITQSPKYLFRKEGQNVTLSCEQNLNHDAMYWYRQDPGQGLRLIYYSQIVNDFQKGDIAEGYSVSREKKESFPLTVTSAQKNPTAFYLCASSPGTIETQYFGPGTRLLVL.

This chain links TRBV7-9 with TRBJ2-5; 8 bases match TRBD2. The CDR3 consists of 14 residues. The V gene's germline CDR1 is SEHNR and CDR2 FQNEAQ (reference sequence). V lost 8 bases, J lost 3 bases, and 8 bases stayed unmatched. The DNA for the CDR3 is TGTGCCAGCTCTCGGGGGGGCAGAGAAGAGACCCAGTACTTC. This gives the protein CASSRGGREETQYF.

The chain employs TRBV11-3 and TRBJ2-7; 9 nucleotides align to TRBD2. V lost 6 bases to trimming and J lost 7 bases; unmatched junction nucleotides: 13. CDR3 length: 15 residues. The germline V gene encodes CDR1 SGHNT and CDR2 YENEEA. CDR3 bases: TGTGCCAGCAGTCGAAACGGCGGGGGGGCCAGGGAGCAGTACTTC. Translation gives CASSRNGGGAREQYF.

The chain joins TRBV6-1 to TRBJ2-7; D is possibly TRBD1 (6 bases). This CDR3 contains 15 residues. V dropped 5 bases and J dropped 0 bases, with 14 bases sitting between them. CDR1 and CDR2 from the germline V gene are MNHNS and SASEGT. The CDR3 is CASSPQQGRSYEQYF. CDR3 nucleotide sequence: TGTGCCAGCAGTCCACAACAGGGTCGCTCCTACGAGCAGTACTTC.

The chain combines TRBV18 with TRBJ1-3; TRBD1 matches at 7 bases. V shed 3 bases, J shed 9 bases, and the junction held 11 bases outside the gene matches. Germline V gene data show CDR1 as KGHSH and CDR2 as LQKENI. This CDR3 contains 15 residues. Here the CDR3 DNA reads TGTGCCAGCTCACCCGGGACAGCCCGGGAGGGCACCATATATTTT. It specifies CASSPGTAREGTIYF.

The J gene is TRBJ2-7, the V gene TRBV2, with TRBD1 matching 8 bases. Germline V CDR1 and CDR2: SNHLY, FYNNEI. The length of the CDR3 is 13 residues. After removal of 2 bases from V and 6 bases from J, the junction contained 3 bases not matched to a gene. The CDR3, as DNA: TGTGCCAGCAGTGAACAGGGGGCCGGCGAGCAGTACTTC. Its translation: CASSEQGAGEQYF. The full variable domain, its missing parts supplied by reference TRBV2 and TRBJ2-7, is EPEVTQTPSHQVTQMGQEVILRCVPISNHLYFYWYRQILGQKVEFLVSFYNNEISEKSEIFDDQFSVERPDGSNFTLKIRSTKLEDSAMYFCASSEQGAGEQYFGPGTRLTVT.

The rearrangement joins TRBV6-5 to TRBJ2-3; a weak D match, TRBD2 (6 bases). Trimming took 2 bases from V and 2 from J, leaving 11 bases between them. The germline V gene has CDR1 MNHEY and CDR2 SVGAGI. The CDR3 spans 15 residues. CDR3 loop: CASSYLSGFTDTQYF. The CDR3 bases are TGTGCCAGCAGTTACCTTAGCGGCTTCACAGATACGCAGTATTTT.

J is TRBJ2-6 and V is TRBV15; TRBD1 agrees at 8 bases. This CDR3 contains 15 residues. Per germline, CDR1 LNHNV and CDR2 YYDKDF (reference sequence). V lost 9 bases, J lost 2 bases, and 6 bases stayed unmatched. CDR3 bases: TGTGCCACTTGGGACAGGTTCACTGGGGCCAACGTCCTGACTTTC. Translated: CATWDRFTGANVLTF.

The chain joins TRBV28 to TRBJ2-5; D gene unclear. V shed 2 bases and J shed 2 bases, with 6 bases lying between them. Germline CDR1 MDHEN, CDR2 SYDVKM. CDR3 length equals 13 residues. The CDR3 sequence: CASSLPRQETQYF. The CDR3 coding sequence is TGTGCCAGCAGTTTACCTAGACAAGAGACCCAGTACTTC.

CDR3 sequence (DNA): TGTGCCAGCAGTTTGGGGGCAGGGGGGCAAAATGAAAAACTGTTTTTT. Its translation: CASSLGAGGQNEKLFF. J is TRBJ1-4 and V is TRBV27; TRBD1 matches at 7 bases. This CDR3 contains 16 residues. V was pared by 3 bases and J by 5 bases, with 9 bases of the junction left unmatched. The V gene's germline CDR1 is MNHEY and CDR2 SMNVEV (reference sequence).